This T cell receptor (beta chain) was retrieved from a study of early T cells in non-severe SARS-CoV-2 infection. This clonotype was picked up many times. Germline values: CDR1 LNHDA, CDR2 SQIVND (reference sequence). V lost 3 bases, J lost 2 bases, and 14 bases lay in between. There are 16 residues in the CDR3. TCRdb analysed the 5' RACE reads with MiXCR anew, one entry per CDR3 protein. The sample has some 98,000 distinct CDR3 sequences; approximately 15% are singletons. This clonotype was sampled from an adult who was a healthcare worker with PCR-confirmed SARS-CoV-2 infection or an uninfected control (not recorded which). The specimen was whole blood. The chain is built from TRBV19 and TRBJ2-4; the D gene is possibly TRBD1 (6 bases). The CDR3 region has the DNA TGTGCCAGTAGTATGAGGTCAGGGGACCCCAAAAACATTCAGTACTTC. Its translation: CASSMRSGDPKNIQYF.